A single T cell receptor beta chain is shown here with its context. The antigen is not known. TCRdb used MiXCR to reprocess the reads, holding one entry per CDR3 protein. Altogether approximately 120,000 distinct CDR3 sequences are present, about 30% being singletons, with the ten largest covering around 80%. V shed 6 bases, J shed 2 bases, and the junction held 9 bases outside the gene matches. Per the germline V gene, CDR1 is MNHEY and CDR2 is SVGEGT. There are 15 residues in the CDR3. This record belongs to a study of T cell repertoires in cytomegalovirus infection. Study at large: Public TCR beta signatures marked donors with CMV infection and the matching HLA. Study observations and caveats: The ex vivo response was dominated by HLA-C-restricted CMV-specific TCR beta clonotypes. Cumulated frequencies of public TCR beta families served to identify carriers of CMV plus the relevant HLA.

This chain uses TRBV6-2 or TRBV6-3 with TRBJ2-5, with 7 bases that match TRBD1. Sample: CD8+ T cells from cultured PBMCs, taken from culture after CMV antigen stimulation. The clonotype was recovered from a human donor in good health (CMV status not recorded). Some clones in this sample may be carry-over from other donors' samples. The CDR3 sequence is CASSPRQGGQETQYF. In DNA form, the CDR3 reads TGTGCCAGCAGCCCCAGACAGGGCGGTCAAGAGACCCAGTACTTC.